A single T cell receptor beta chain is shown here with its context. These data belong to a study of T cell changes during pregnancy in multiple sclerosis. The ends were cut back, 2 bases at V and 6 bases at J, with 12 bases in the middle. Germline CDR1 and CDR2: SGDLS and YYNGEE. This CDR3 spans 14 amino acids. TCRdb keeps only in-frame clones here, not all; method: immunoSEQ multiplex PCR. Counted here are under 70,000 clones, roughly 89% occurring once; the ten biggest clones make up approximately 0.49%. The gene calls are TRBV9 and TRBJ2-1; no clear D. The receptor was derived from a female donor in good health, enrolled as a control in a pregnancy study. The material was CD4+ T cells from peripheral blood mononuclear cells, obtained after pregnancy. As DNA, the CDR3 is TGTGCCAGCAGCGTTGCGGCCGCACCCAATGAGCAGTTCTTC. Its protein is CASSVAAAPNEQFF.